The clone carrying this T cell receptor (beta chain) was recorded a few times. Antigen unknown. The source of the sample is a study of beta chain features in type 1 diabetes. Since all of the isolated RNA was reverse transcribed, expressed TCRB transcripts were what got sequenced. The repertoire was sequenced with immunoSEQ multiplex PCR; TCRdb's copy has only in-frame clones and lacks some. The sample comprises hundreds of thousands of clones, under 20% of which are singletons, and 0.023% rests with the top ten. Study observations and caveats: In the patient group, naive, central memory and Treg TCRB repertoires seemed more alike than in the healthy donor group. Lower insertion and higher deletion counts appeared at VDJ junctions in type 1 diabetes patients.

Per germline, CDR1 SGHDT and CDR2 YYEEEE. The CDR3 consists of 15 residues. V dropped 2 bases and J dropped 6 bases, with 18 bases sitting between them. Sorted populations were all over 95% pure. Material: naive CD4+ T cells from blood. V is TRBV5-6 and J is TRBJ2-7; TRBD1 is a possible D gene (6 bases). The TCR comes from a woman aged 18-35 years in good health. Here the CDR3 DNA reads TGTGCCAGCAGCTTACAGGGAGAATCGAGGGTCGAGCAGTACTTC. This encodes CASSLQGESRVEQYF.